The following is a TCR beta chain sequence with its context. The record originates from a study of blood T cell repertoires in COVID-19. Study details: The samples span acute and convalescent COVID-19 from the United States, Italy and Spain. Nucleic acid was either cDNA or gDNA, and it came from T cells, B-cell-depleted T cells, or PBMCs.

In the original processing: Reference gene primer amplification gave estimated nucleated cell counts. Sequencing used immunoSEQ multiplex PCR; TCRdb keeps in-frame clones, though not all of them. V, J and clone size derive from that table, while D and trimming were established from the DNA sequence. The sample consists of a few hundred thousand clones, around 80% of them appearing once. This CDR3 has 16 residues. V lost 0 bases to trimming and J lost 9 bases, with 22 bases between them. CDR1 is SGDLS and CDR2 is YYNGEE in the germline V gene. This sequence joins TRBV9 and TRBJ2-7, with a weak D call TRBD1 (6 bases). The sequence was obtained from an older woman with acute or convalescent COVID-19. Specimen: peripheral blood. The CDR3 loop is CASSVGPGDGAHWQYF. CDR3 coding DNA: TGTGCCAGCAGCGTAGGCCCAGGGGACGGCGCACATTGGCAGTACTTC.